This record covers a single T cell receptor beta chain. The target antigen is unknown. From the reads, TCRdb called clonotypes with MiXCR, one entry per CDR3 protein. The sample has around 530,000 distinct CDR3 sequences, around 27% seen once. This entry comes from a study of T cell repertoires in cytomegalovirus infection. Study-level information: Both CMV infection and a matching HLA type were indicated by public TCR beta signatures. Findings and caveats of the study: Cumulative public TCR beta family frequency identified CMV carriers with the relevant HLA. Within the response measured ex vivo, HLA-C-restricted CMV-specific TCR beta clonotypes were dominant.

This CDR3 is built from 14 residues. The ends lost 5 bases at V and 3 bases at J; junction bases unmatched: 5. Germline loops: CDR1 MDHEN, CDR2 SYDVKM. This receptor was obtained from a human donor in good health (CMV status not recorded). Some clones in this sample may be carry-over from other donors' samples. The material sequenced was PBMCs. The chain couples TRBV28 to TRBJ2-3; 7 nucleotides agree with TRBD2. In DNA, the CDR3 is TGTGCCAGCAGTGCGATTAGCGGGACAGATACGCAGTATTTT. Translation gives CASSAISGTDTQYF.